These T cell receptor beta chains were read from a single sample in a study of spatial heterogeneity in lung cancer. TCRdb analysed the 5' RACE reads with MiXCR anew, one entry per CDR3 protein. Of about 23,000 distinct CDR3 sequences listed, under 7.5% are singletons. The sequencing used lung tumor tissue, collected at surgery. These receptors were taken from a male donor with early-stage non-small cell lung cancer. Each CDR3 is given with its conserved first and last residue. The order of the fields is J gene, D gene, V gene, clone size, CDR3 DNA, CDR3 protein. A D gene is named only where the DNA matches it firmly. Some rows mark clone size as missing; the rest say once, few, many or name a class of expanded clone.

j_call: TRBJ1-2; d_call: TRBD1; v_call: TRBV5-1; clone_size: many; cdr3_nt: TGCGCCACCAAACCCGGGGGACAGTCCTCTCTTGGCTACACCTTC; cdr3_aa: CATKPGGQSSLGYTF
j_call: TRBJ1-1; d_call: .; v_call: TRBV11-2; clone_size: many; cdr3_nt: TGTGCCAGCAGCTCGCTCACCAGGGTTTACCCTCTTGGCCCTGAAGCTTTCTTT; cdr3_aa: CASSSLTRVYPLGPEAFF
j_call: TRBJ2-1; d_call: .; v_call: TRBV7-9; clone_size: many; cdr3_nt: TGTGCCAGCAGCCCACCAGGGAGGCGGGGCTACAATGAGCAGTTCTTC; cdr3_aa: CASSPPGRRGYNEQFF
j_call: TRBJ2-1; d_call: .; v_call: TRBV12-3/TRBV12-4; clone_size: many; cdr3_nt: TGTGCCAGCAGTTTTGAGGGTTCCGCGTCCGTTGAGCAGTTCTTC; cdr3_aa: CASSFEGSASVEQFF
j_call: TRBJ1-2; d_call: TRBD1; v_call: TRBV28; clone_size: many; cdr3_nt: TGTGCCAGCAGTCTGCCCGCGGGACAGGGCTACACCTTC; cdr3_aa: CASSLPAGQGYTF
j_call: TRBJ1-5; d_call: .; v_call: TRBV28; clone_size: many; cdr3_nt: TGTGCCAGCACCTTGGGGGTAAAAAGTCAGCCCCAGCATTTT; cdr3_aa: CASTLGVKSQPQHF
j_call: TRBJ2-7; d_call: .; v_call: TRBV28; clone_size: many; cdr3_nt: TGTGCCAGCAGCACACTTGCTCTCGAGCAGTACTTC; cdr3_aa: CASSTLALEQYF
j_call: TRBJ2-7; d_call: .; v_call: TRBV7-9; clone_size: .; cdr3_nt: TGTGCCAGCGGTAGGATCGGGTCGAGAGAGCAGTACTTC; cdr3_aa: CASGRIGSREQYF
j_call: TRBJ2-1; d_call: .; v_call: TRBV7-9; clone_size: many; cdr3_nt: TGTGCCAGCAGCTTAGCGCCCGGTAGGTTCAACAATGAGCAGTTCTTC; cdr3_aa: CASSLAPGRFNNEQFF
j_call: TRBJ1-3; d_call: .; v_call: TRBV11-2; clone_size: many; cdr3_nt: TGTGCCAGCACCGGGGGACTGGGGTCGGGAAACACCATATATTTT; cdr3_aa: CASTGGLGSGNTIYF
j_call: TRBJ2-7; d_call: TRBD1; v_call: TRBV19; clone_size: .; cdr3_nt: TGTGCCAGTAGTCACGGACAGGGTTTTGACGAGCAGTACTTC; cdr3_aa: CASSHGQGFDEQYF
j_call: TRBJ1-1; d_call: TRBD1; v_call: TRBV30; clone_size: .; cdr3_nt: TGTGCCTGGAACAGCCGTAGGCAGGGGGCGCGAACTGAAGCTTTCTTT; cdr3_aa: CAWNSRRQGARTEAFF
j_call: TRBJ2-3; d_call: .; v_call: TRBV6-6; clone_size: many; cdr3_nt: TGTGCCAGCAGCCTGACCGGACACCAAGAAACAGATACGCAGTATTTT; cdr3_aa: CASSLTGHQETDTQYF
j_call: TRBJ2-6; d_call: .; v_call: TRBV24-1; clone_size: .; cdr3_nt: TGTACCACCAGTGATACTGGGATTAAAGGGGCCAACGTCCTGACTTTC; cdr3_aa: CTTSDTGIKGANVLTF
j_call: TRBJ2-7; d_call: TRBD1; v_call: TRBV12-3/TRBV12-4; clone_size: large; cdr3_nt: TGTGCCAGCAGTGACGGGACAGGGTCCTACGAGCAGTACTTC; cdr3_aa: CASSDGTGSYEQYF
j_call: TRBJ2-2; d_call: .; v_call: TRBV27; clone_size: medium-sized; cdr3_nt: TGTGCCAGCAGGAGACTACAGGGCTACGACGGGGAGCTGTTTTTT; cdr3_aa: CASRRLQGYDGELFF